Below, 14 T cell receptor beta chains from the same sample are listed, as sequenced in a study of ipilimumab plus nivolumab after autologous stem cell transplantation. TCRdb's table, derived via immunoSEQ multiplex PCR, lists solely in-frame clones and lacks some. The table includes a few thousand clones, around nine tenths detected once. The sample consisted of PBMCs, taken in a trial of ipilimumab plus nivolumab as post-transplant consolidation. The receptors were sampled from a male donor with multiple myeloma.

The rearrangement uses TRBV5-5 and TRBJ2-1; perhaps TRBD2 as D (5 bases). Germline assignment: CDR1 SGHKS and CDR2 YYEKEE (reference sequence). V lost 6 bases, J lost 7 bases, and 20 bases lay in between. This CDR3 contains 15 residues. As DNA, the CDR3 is TGTGCCAGCATCCCCGGGGATCCCGCTAGGAATGAGCAGTTCTTC. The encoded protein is CASIPGDPARNEQFF.

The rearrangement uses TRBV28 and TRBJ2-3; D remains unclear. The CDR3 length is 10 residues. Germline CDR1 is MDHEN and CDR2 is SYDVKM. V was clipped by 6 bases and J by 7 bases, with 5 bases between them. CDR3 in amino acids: CASRGNTQYF. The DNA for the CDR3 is TGTGCCAGCAGGGGAAATACGCAGTATTTT.

In nucleotides, the CDR3 is TGCGCCAGCAGCTTGTTCGGCAGGGGTGAGGATGAGCAGTTCTTC. This gives the protein CASSLFGRGEDEQFF. The V gene is TRBV5-1, the J gene TRBJ2-1; D possibly corresponds to TRBD1 (6 bases). The CDR3 runs to 15 residues. V lost 1 base and J 8 bases, leaving 16 bases between the germline ends. Germline CDR1 SGHRS, CDR2 YFSETQ.

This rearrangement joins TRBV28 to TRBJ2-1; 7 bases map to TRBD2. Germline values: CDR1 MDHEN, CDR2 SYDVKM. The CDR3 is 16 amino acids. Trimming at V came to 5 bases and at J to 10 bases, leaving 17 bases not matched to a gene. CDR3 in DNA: TGTGCCAGCAGTACGTGGACTAGTCAGGCTGGATCGGAGCAGTTCTTC. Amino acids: CASSTWTSQAGSEQFF. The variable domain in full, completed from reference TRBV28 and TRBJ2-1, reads DVKVTQSSRYLVKRTGEKVFLECVQDMDHENMFWYRQDPGLGLRLIYFSYDVKMKEKGDIPEGYSVSREKKERFSLILESASTNQTSMYLCASSTWTSQAGSEQFFGPGTRLTVL.

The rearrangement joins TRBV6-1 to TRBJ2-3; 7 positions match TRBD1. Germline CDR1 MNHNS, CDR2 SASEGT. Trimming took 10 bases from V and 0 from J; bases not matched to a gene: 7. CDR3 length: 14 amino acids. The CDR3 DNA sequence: TGTGCCACCTCAGGGACAGCTAGCACAGATACGCAGTATTTT. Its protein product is CATSGTASTDTQYF.

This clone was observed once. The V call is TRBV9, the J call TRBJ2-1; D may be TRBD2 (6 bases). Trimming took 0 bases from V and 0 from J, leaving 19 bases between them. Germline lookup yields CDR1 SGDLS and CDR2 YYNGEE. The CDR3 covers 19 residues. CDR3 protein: CASSVEFGGVGSSYNEQFF. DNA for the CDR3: TGTGCCAGCAGCGTAGAATTCGGGGGAGTGGGGAGCTCCTACAATGAGCAGTTCTTC.

The CDR3 DNA follows: TGTGCCAGCAGTTTAGGGGGCTCAGAGGATGGCTACACCTTC. Its protein product is CASSLGGSEDGYTF. V is TRBV28 and J is TRBJ1-2; D is perhaps TRBD1 (6 bases). Trimming left V 2 bases short and J 6 bases short, with 13 bases between. CDR1 and CDR2 from the germline V gene are MDHEN and SYDVKM. This CDR3 is 14 amino acids long.

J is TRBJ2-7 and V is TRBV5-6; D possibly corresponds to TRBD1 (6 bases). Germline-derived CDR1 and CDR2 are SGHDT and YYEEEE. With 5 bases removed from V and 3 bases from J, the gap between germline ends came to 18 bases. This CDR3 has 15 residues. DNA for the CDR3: TGTGCCAGCAGTTCGCTACGGACAGCAGACTACGAGCAGTACTTC. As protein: CASSSLRTADYEQYF.

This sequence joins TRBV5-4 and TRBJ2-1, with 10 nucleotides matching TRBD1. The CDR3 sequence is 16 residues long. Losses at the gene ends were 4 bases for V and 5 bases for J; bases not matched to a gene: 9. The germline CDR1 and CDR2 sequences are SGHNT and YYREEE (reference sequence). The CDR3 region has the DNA TGTGCCAGCAGCCTGAAGACAGGGGGCGCGCACAATGAGCAGTTCTTC. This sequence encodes CASSLKTGGAHNEQFF.

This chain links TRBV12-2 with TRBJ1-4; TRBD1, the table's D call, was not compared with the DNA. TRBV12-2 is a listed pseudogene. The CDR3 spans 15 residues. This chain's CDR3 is CASRLQRQANGELFF. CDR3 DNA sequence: TGTGCAAGTCGCTTACAACGACAGGCGAACGGGGAACTGTTTTTT.

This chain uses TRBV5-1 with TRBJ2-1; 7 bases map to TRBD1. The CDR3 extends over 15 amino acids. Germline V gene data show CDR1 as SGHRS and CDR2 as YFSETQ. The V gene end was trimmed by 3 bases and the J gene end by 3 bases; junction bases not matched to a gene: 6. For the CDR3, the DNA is TGCGCCAGCAGCTCCGACAGGGCCGGCTACAATGAGCAGTTCTTC. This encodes CASSSDRAGYNEQFF. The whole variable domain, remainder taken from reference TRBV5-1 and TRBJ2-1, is KAGVTQTPRYLIKTRGQQVTLSCSPISGHRSVSWYQQTPGQGLQFLFEYFSETQRNKGNFPGRFSGRQFSNSRSEMNVSTLELGDSALYLCASSSDRAGYNEQFFGPGTRLTVL.

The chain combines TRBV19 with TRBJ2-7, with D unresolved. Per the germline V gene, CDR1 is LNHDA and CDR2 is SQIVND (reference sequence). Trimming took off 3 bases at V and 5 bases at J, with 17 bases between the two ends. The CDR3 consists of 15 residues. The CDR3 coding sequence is TGTGCCAGTAGTATGAATCTGGACGCCATCAACGAGCAGTACTTC. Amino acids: CASSMNLDAINEQYF.

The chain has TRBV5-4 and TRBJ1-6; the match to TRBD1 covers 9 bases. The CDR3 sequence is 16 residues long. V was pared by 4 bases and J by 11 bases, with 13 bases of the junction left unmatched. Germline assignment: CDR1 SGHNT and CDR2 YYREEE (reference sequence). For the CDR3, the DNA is TGTGCCAGCAGCCCCGGGACAGGGAAGGTGAATGCACCCCTCCACTTT. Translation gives CASSPGTGKVNAPLHF.

CDR3 sequence (DNA): TGTGCCAGCAGCGTACGACTAGCGGCCTACAATGAGCAGTTCTTC. Its protein product is CASSVRLAAYNEQFF. The chain is built from TRBV9 and TRBJ2-1; 9 bases agree with TRBD2. This CDR3 is built from 15 residues. Germline loops: CDR1 SGDLS, CDR2 YYNGEE. J lost 2 bases, V lost 1 base, and 1 base had no gene match. Full variable domain (missing parts from reference TRBV9 and TRBJ2-1): DSGVTQTPKHLITATGQRVTLRCSPRSGDLSVYWYQQSLDQGLQFLIQYYNGEERAKGNILERFSAQQFPDLHSELNLSSLELGDSALYFCASSVRLAAYNEQFFGPGTRLTVL.